The 21 T cell receptor beta chains presented below share a single source sample, sequenced in a study of control samples from healthy donors and cancer patients. The data were produced by immunoSEQ multiplex PCR, yet TCRdb's version contains in-frame clones alone and is incomplete. There are some 120,000 clones in the sample; about 86% occur only once, and roughly an eighth lies in the top ten. Sequenced: blood. The origin of the receptors is a man younger than 40 in good health.

V usage is TRBV30 and J usage is TRBJ1-2; 8 bases are shared with TRBD1. Per the germline V gene, CDR1 is GTSNPN and CDR2 is SVGIG (reference sequence). This CDR3 is 16 amino acids long. After removal of 0 bases from V and 4 bases from J, the junction contained 10 bases not matched to a gene. The CDR3 DNA reads as TGTGCCTGGAGTGTACACAGGGGGGGACGGAGCTATGGCTACACCTTC. Protein: CAWSVHRGGRSYGYTF.

The V call is TRBV9, the J call TRBJ2-1; D unclear. The length of the CDR3 is 14 residues. V was clipped by 1 base and J by 5 bases, with 10 bases between them. The germline V gene encodes CDR1 SGDLS and CDR2 YYNGEE. The DNA for the CDR3 is TGTGCCAGCAGCGTAAGCTCGGCCCACAATGAGCAGTTCTTC. The encoded protein is CASSVSSAHNEQFF.

The chain joins TRBV6-6 to TRBJ1-3; D perhaps matches TRBD1 (6 bases). The V and J ends lost 7 bases and 3 bases respectively, with 28 bases between them. The CDR3 runs 19 residues. Germline V gives CDR1 MNHNY, CDR2 SVGAGI (reference sequence). The CDR3 DNA sequence: TGTGCCAGCACTAGATCTTTGACCGGGACAAAACTTGGTGGAAACACCATATATTTT. It codes for CASTRSLTGTKLGGNTIYF.

The chain joins TRBV27 to TRBJ2-5, with D possibly being TRBD2 (6 bases). The CDR3 spans 15 residues. Trimming pared 0 bases from V and 7 bases from J, leaving 15 bases between. Germline CDR1 and CDR2: MNHEY and SMNVEV (reference sequence). In DNA, the CDR3 is TGTGCCAGCAGTTTATCAGCGGGCGCGCTGGGGACCCAGTACTTC. Translation gives CASSLSAGALGTQYF.

This chain connects TRBV6-1 to TRBJ1-4; D not certain. The length of the CDR3 is 12 residues. Between the trimmed V and J ends, which lost 2 bases and 8 bases, there was a span of 6 bases. CDR1 MNHNS and CDR2 SASEGT come from the germline V gene. CDR3 amino acids: CASSEQREKLFF. The CDR3 DNA reads as TGTGCCAGCAGTGAACAAAGGGAAAAACTGTTTTTT.

Note on this clone: Other DNA sequences from this sample encode an identical CDR3 as well. This chain connects TRBV7-9 to TRBJ2-7; D perhaps matches TRBD1 (5 bases). The CDR3 extends over 13 amino acids. CDR1 is SEHNR and CDR2 is FQNEAQ in the germline V gene (reference sequence). Trimming removed 5 bases from V and 2 bases from J, with 10 bases in between. CDR3 DNA sequence: TGTGCCAGCAGCCCAGGGCTCACCTACGAGCAGTACTTC. It is translated as CASSPGLTYEQYF.

The chain has TRBV9 and TRBJ2-2; D perhaps matches TRBD1 (5 bases). Germline values: CDR1 SGDLS, CDR2 YYNGEE. V was cut by 2 bases and J by 3 bases, with 8 bases left in between. This CDR3 is built from 14 residues. The CDR3 DNA sequence: TGTGCCAGCAGCGTCCAGGGATACACCGGGGAGCTGTTTTTT. Protein product: CASSVQGYTGELFF. Drawing the rest from reference TRBV9 and TRBJ2-2, the complete variable domain is DSGVTQTPKHLITATGQRVTLRCSPRSGDLSVYWYQQSLDQGLQFLIQYYNGEERAKGNILERFSAQQFPDLHSELNLSSLELGDSALYFCASSVQGYTGELFFGEGSRLTVL.

V and J are TRBV5-6 and TRBJ1-2; 11 nucleotides agree with TRBD1. V gave up 1 base and J gave up 5 bases; unmatched junction bases: 10. The CDR3 spans 17 residues. CDR1 and CDR2 from the germline V gene are SGHDT and YYEEEE. The CDR3 loop reads CASSLRFSGTGGYGYTF. In DNA, the CDR3 is TGTGCCAGCAGCTTGAGGTTCTCCGGGACAGGGGGGTATGGCTACACCTTC.

The rearrangement links TRBV6-6 to TRBJ2-5; D remains unclear. Germline V gene lookup returns CDR1 MNHNY and CDR2 SVGAGI (reference sequence). Trimming pared 0 bases from V and 4 bases from J, leaving 9 bases between. The CDR3 extends over 14 amino acids. The CDR3 region has the DNA TGTGCCAGCAGTTACTCAGGGATAAGAGAGACCCAGTACTTC. The encoded protein is CASSYSGIRETQYF.

The chain links TRBV5-6 to TRBJ1-2; D is undetermined. The V gene lost 4 bases and the J gene lost 2 bases, with 9 bases spanning the gap. Germline V gene lookup returns CDR1 SGHDT and CDR2 YYEEEE. The CDR3 sequence is 13 residues long. The CDR3 here is CASSTDANYGYTF. DNA for the CDR3: TGTGCCAGCAGCACGGACGCGAACTATGGCTACACCTTC.

Worth noting for this clone: This same CDR3 is encoded by further DNA sequences in the sample. The rearrangement uses TRBV24-1 and TRBJ1-5, with D unclear. Between the trimmed V and J ends, which lost 3 bases and 5 bases, there was a span of 4 bases. The CDR3 covers 12 residues. CDR1 and CDR2 from the germline V gene are KGHDR and SFDVKD. CDR3 sequence (DNA): TGTGCCACCAGTGATCCCGATCAGCCCCAGCATTTT. Its translation: CATSDPDQPQHF.

This chain links TRBV5-1 with TRBJ2-3; possibly TRBD2 for D (5 bases). Deletions cut 4 bases from V and 0 bases from J, with 15 bases between. Germline V gene sequence: CDR1 SGHRS, CDR2 YFSETQ. The CDR3 contains 16 residues. DNA for the CDR3: TGCGCCAGCAGCCCCGGGAACGTCGCTAGCACAGATACGCAGTATTTT. This sequence encodes CASSPGNVASTDTQYF. The full variable domain, completed using reference TRBV5-1 and TRBJ2-3, is KAGVTQTPRYLIKTRGQQVTLSCSPISGHRSVSWYQQTPGQGLQFLFEYFSETQRNKGNFPGRFSGRQFSNSRSEMNVSTLELGDSALYLCASSPGNVASTDTQYFGPGTRLTVL.

This chain uses TRBV27 with TRBJ1-2, with 8 bases fitting TRBD1. Germline trimming cut 6 bases from V and 8 bases from J; bases unmatched to any gene: 8. Germline loops: CDR1 MNHEY, CDR2 SMNVEV (reference sequence). The CDR3 is 13 amino acids. The CDR3 bases are TGTGCCAGCAGCCCGGACAGGGTGGGCGGCTACACCTTC. Its protein is CASSPDRVGGYTF.

The rearrangement uses TRBV10-3 and TRBJ2-3; a possible D gene is TRBD1 (5 bases). Germline V lookup: CDR1 ENHRY, CDR2 SYGVKD. V shed 2 bases and J shed 6 bases, with 9 bases lying between them. The CDR3 is made up of 13 amino acids. The CDR3 nucleotides are TGTGCCATCAGTGAGACCAAGGGGGATACGCAGTATTTT. It specifies CAISETKGDTQYF.

The chain employs TRBV12-3 or TRBV12-4 and TRBJ1-5; no clear D gene. V lost 2 bases and J lost 2, with 4 bases in between. The CDR3 covers 13 residues. The CDR3 DNA reads TGTGCCAGCAGTTTACAGGGCAATCAGCCCCAGCATTTT. It codes for CASSLQGNQPQHF.

This clone was seen only a few times. This chain uses TRBV2 with TRBJ1-5, with D hard to call. Germline V CDR1 and CDR2: SNHLY, FYNNEI. The CDR3 totals 13 residues. V was shortened by 6 bases and J by 5 bases, with 11 bases between the two germline ends. The CDR3 bases are TGTGCCAGCAGCGTAACGACGGATCAGCCCCAGCATTTT. This sequence encodes CASSVTTDQPQHF.

The chain uses TRBV11-2 and TRBJ1-1; D is unresolved. Germline V gene lookup returns CDR1 SGHAT and CDR2 FQNNGV. The CDR3 length is 13 residues. V was trimmed by 2 bases and J by 3 bases, leaving 7 bases between them. This chain's CDR3 is CASSLQQDTEAFF. The CDR3 DNA reads as TGTGCCAGCAGCTTACAACAAGACACTGAAGCTTTCTTT.

The CDR3 reads CASSRNDLSNQPQHF. CDR3 nucleotides: TGTGCCAGCAGCCGAAACGACCTTAGCAATCAGCCCCAGCATTTT. The chain recombines TRBV6-5 with TRBJ1-5, with D hard to call. The length of the CDR3 is 15 residues. CDR1 is MNHEY and CDR2 is SVGAGI in the germline V gene. Trimming took 6 bases from V and 0 from J, leaving 12 bases between them.

J is TRBJ2-5 and V is TRBV5-1; 7 nucleotides match TRBD1. CDR3 length: 15 residues. Trimming cost V 0 bases and J 4 bases; bases outside gene matches: 6. CDR1 and CDR2 from the germline V gene are SGHRS and YFSETQ. The CDR3 protein is CASSLEATGSETQYF. The CDR3 DNA reads TGCGCCAGCAGCTTGGAGGCGACAGGGTCAGAGACCCAGTACTTC.

The V gene is TRBV5-1, the J gene TRBJ2-2; D may be TRBD1 (6 bases). Trimming took 4 bases from V and 0 from J, leaving 10 bases between them. Looked up from germline, CDR1 is SGHRS and CDR2 is YFSETQ. This CDR3 is 15 amino acids long. The CDR3 DNA reads TGCGCCAGCAGCGGAGAGGGGGCGAACACCGGGGAGCTGTTTTTT. Residues: CASSGEGANTGELFF.

V usage is TRBV6-5 and J usage is TRBJ1-6; D is possibly TRBD1 (6 bases). The CDR3 extends over 13 amino acids. V dropped 4 bases and J dropped 12 bases, with 13 bases sitting between them. Germline loops: CDR1 MNHEY, CDR2 SVGAGI. CDR3 sequence reads: CASSSPGGQPLHF. CDR3 nucleotide sequence: TGTGCCAGCAGTTCTCCCGGGGGCCAACCCCTCCACTTT.